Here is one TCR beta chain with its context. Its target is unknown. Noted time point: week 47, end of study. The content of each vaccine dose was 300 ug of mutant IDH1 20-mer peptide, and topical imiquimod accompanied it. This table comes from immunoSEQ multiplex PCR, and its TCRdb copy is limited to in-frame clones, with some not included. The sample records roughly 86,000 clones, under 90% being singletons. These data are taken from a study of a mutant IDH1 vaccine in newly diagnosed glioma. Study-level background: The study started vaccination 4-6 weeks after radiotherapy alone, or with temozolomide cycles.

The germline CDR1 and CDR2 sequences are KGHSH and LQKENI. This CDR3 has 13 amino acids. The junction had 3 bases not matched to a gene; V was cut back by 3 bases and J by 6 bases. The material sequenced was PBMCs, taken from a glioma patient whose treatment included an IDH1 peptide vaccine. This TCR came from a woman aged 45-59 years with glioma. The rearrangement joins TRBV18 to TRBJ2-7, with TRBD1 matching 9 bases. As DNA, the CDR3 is TGTGCCAGCTCACCGGGACAGGGCAGCGAGCAGTACTTC. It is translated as CASSPGQGSEQYF.